This passage covers 4 T cell receptor beta chains from one sample sequenced in a study of graft-versus-host responses after intestinal transplantation. Repertoires were generated with immunoSEQ multiplex PCR, while TCRdb's copy carries only in-frame clones and drops some. The data contain around 90,000 clones, approximately 94% of them singletons. Their antigens are not known. Sequencing used unstimulated CD4+ T cells sorted from spleen or lymph node cells, obtained before transplant. The receptors shown here come from a human donor who was the organ donor for an intestinal transplant.

The chain recombines TRBV7-8 with TRBJ1-2; D uncertain. V shed 1 base and J shed 5 bases, with 11 bases lying between them. This CDR3 contains 14 residues. In germline, CDR1 is SGHVS, CDR2 FQNEAQ. The CDR3 coding sequence is TGTGCCAGCAGCTTAGAGGCGGGCGTTTATGGCTACACCTTC. Amino acid sequence: CASSLEAGVYGYTF.

The J gene is TRBJ2-2, the V gene TRBV19, with D perhaps TRBD2 (5 bases). The V and J ends lost 6 bases and 5 bases respectively, with 7 bases between them. The CDR3 runs to 12 residues. The germline V gene encodes CDR1 LNHDA and CDR2 SQIVND (reference sequence). The CDR3 region is CASSRGTGELFF. The CDR3 region has the DNA TGTGCCAGTAGCCGGGGTACCGGGGAGCTGTTTTTT.

V and J are TRBV5-1 and TRBJ2-7, with TRBD1 identical over 7 bases. CDR1 and CDR2 (germline): SGHRS, YFSETQ. This CDR3 has 13 amino acids. The trim removed 2 bases at V and 4 bases at J, leaving 3 bases unmatched. The CDR3 region has the DNA TGCGCCAGCAGCTTCCAGGGGGAGTACGAGCAGTACTTC. Its translation: CASSFQGEYEQYF.

The chain carries TRBV7-2 and TRBJ2-1; 14 nucleotides agree with TRBD2. With 4 bases clipped from V and 3 bases from J, the junction kept 5 bases outside the gene matches. This CDR3 region has 17 residues. Germline V gene data show CDR1 as SGHTA and CDR2 as FQGNSA. DNA for the CDR3: TGTGCCAGCAGCTCCGGGACTAGCGGGGGACGCTACAATGAGCAGTTCTTC. Its protein product is CASSSGTSGGRYNEQFF.